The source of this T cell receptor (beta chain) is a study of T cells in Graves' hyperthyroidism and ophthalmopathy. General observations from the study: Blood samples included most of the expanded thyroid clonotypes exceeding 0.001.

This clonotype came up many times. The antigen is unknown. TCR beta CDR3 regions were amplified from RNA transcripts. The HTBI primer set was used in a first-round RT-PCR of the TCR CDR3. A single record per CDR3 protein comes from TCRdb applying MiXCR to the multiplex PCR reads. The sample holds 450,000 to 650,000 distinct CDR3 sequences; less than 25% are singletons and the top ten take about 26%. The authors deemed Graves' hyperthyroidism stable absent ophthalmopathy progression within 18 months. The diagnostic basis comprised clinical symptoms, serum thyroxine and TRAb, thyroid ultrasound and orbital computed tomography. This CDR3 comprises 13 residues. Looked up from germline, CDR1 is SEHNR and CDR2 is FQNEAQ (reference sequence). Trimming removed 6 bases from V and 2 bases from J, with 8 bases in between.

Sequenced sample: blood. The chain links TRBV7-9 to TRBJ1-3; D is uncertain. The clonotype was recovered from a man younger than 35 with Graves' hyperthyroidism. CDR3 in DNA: TGTGCCAGCAGTTTCGGAACTGGAAACACCATATATTTT. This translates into CASSFGTGNTIYF.